The 29 T cell receptor beta chains presented below share a single source sample, sequenced in a study of blood T cell repertoires in COVID-19. Profiling relied on immunoSEQ multiplex PCR, and the TCRdb table lists in-frame clones only, not all of them. In the table there are about 99,000 clones, around 87% of which are singletons. The sequenced material came from peripheral blood. These receptors were collected from a man aged 45-65 years with acute or convalescent COVID-19.

The chain links TRBV7-8 to TRBJ2-2, with 14 bases matching TRBD2. V shed 2 bases, J shed 3 bases, and the junction held 8 bases outside the gene matches. Germline V lookup: CDR1 SGHVS, CDR2 FQNEAQ. This CDR3 region has 19 residues. The CDR3 sequence is CASSLPGLAGAWDTGELFF. The CDR3 DNA follows: TGTGCCAGCAGCTTACCGGGACTAGCGGGAGCATGGGACACCGGGGAGCTGTTTTTT.

The genes are TRBV27 and TRBJ1-2; D perhaps matches TRBD1 (5 bases). The CDR3 runs to 14 residues. CDR1 and CDR2 (germline): MNHEY, SMNVEV (reference sequence). The V gene lost 3 bases and the J gene lost 5 bases, with 13 bases spanning the gap. CDR3 sequence (DNA): TGTGCCAGCAGTTTTAGAGAGAAGGGGTATGGCTACACCTTC. Its protein is CASSFREKGYGYTF.

V is TRBV29-1 and J is TRBJ2-3; D is possibly TRBD2 (6 bases). The germline V gene encodes CDR1 SQVTM and CDR2 ANQGSEA. CDR3 length: 13 amino acids. Between the trimmed V and J ends, which lost 7 bases and 1 base, there was a span of 12 bases. CDR3 sequence reads: CSAAGTRTDTQYF. The CDR3 nucleotides read TGCAGCGCCGCCGGGACTCGCACAGATACGCAGTATTTT.

The CDR3 DNA sequence: TGTGCCAGCAGTTTGAACAGCCTCTATGGCTACACCTTC. This sequence encodes CASSLNSLYGYTF. V usage is TRBV28 and J usage is TRBJ1-2, with D unresolved. CDR1 is MDHEN and CDR2 is SYDVKM in the germline V gene. V was trimmed by 3 bases and J by 4 bases, leaving 9 bases between them. The CDR3 sequence is 13 residues long.

The chain carries TRBV19 and TRBJ1-5; tentative D call: TRBD1 (6 bases). The CDR3 loop spans 16 amino acids. The germline V and J ends were trimmed by 8 bases and 6 bases, with 23 bases remaining between them. Looked up from germline, CDR1 is LNHDA and CDR2 is SQIVND (reference sequence). CDR3 residues: CASATGKGPIGQPQHF. The CDR3 region has the DNA TGTGCCAGTGCAACAGGGAAGGGTCCAATTGGTCAGCCCCAGCATTTT.

The chain links TRBV19 to TRBJ2-1; the D gene is possibly TRBD2 (5 bases). This CDR3 contains 15 residues. Germline V CDR1 and CDR2: LNHDA, SQIVND (reference sequence). V was trimmed by 2 bases and J by 4 bases, leaving 12 bases between them. The CDR3 loop reads CASSIRSGFYNEQFF. CDR3 DNA: TGTGCCAGTAGTATAAGGAGCGGCTTTTACAATGAGCAGTTCTTC.

This clone came up once. At the DNA level, this CDR3 is encoded by other sequences in the same sample as well. The chain links TRBV3-1 (or the pseudogene TRBV3-2) to TRBJ2-3, with 7 bases that match TRBD2. Germline values: CDR1 LGHDT, CDR2 YNNKEL (reference sequence). The CDR3 consists of 15 residues. With 0 bases clipped from V and 1 base from J, the junction kept 1 base outside the gene matches. The CDR3 DNA reads TGTGCCAGCAGCCAAGAGCTAGCGGGCACAGATACGCAGTATTTT. It specifies CASSQELAGTDTQYF.

V is TRBV30 and J is TRBJ2-1; D possibly corresponds to TRBD1 (5 bases). The CDR3 sequence is 14 residues long. CDR1 is GTSNPN and CDR2 is SVGIG in the germline V gene (reference sequence). V dropped 4 bases and J dropped 10 bases, with 20 bases sitting between them. The CDR3 is CAWKWPISRVEQFF. CDR3 in DNA: TGTGCCTGGAAGTGGCCAATCAGCAGGGTAGAGCAGTTCTTC.

The V call is TRBV28, the J call TRBJ1-5; D may be TRBD1 (6 bases). This CDR3 is 15 amino acids long. Between the trimmed V and J ends, which lost 2 bases and 4 bases, there was a span of 12 bases. Germline CDR1 and CDR2: MDHEN and SYDVKM. The CDR3 spells CASSLRGARNQPQHF. The CDR3 region has the DNA TGTGCCAGCAGTTTACGGGGGGCTAGAAATCAGCCCCAGCATTTT.

The chain combines TRBV2 with TRBJ1-1; no firm D call. V lost 8 bases to trimming and J lost 0 bases, with 13 bases between them. The CDR3 totals 14 residues. Germline V gene lookup returns CDR1 SNHLY and CDR2 FYNNEI. The CDR3 region is CASPEVPMNTEAFF. In nucleotides, the CDR3 is TGTGCCAGCCCAGAAGTCCCCATGAACACTGAAGCTTTCTTT. Variable domain in full (rest from reference TRBV2 and TRBJ1-1): EPEVTQTPSHQVTQMGQEVILRCVPISNHLYFYWYRQILGQKVEFLVSFYNNEISEKSEIFDDQFSVERPDGSNFTLKIRSTKLEDSAMYFCASPEVPMNTEAFFGQGTRLTVV.

This chain uses TRBV2 with TRBJ1-2; TRBD1 matches at 8 bases. Germline V CDR1 and CDR2: SNHLY, FYNNEI. The CDR3 loop spans 14 amino acids. With 6 bases clipped from V and 4 bases from J, the junction kept 7 bases outside the gene matches. This chain's CDR3 is CASRAGQVIYGYTF. In nucleotides, the CDR3 is TGTGCCAGCAGAGCGGGACAGGTGATCTATGGCTACACCTTC.

V and J are TRBV5-6 and TRBJ1-4, with 7 bases matching TRBD1. The CDR3 spans 15 residues. The V and J ends lost 3 bases and 6 bases, in that order; junction bases with no gene match: 8. Germline assignment: CDR1 SGHDT and CDR2 YYEEEE. The CDR3 nucleotides read TGTGCCAGCAGCTCCCCTGACAGGGAGGATGAAAAACTGTTTTTT. It yields the protein CASSSPDREDEKLFF. The whole variable domain, remainder taken from reference TRBV5-6 and TRBJ1-4, is DAGVTQSPTHLIKTRGQQVTLRCSPKSGHDTVSWYQQALGQGPQFIFQYYEEEERQRGNFPDRFSGHQFPNYSSELNVNALLLGDSALYLCASSSPDREDEKLFFGSGTQLSVL.

The V gene is TRBV5-1, the J gene TRBJ2-7; D is undetermined. The V gene's germline CDR1 is SGHRS and CDR2 YFSETQ. This CDR3 contains 14 residues. The V and J ends lost 4 bases and 0 bases respectively, with 11 bases between them. CDR3 residues: CASSQVTNSYEQYF. The CDR3 region has the DNA TGCGCCAGCAGCCAAGTCACAAACTCCTACGAGCAGTACTTC.

In the case of this clone: One junction end does not reproduce the germline sequence, and a read error may be involved. This sequence joins TRBV4-1 and TRBJ2-5; 11 bases agree with TRBD2. Germline V CDR1 and CDR2: MGHRA, YSYEKL. The CDR3 spans 19 residues. Here the CDR3 reads CASSQRRLAGQVYQEAQYF. The CDR3, as DNA: TGCGCCAGCAGCCAACGAAGACTAGCGGGACAGGTGTACCAAGAGGCCCAGTACTTC.

This clone was recorded only once. The CDR3 coding sequence is TGTGCCAGCAGTTATATCCGGGGGAGCTATGGCTACACCTTC. Its protein is CASSYIRGSYGYTF. The chain has TRBV6-5 and TRBJ1-2; possible D gene TRBD1, 5 bases. The CDR3 has 14 residues. The V end lost 3 bases, the J end lost 4 bases, and 12 bases lay between the germline ends. Germline CDR1 is MNHEY and CDR2 is SVGAGI.

The chain employs TRBV11-2 and TRBJ1-5; the D gene is possibly TRBD1 (5 bases). Looked up from germline, CDR1 is SGHAT and CDR2 is FQNNGV. This CDR3 has 13 residues. Deletions cut 4 bases from V and 9 bases from J, with 13 bases between. The CDR3 reads CASSSGTFGPQHF. CDR3 in DNA: TGTGCCAGCAGCTCCGGGACTTTTGGGCCCCAGCATTTT.

V gene TRBV11-2 combines with J gene TRBJ2-7, with 8 bases fitting TRBD1. The CDR3 is 15 residues long. From germline, CDR1 is SGHAT and CDR2 FQNNGV. V trimming: 6 bases; J trimming: 2 bases; junction bases outside the gene matches: 9. In DNA, the CDR3 is TGTGCCAGCAGTCCCGCCGGGACAGGACCCTACGAGCAGTACTTC. As protein: CASSPAGTGPYEQYF.

The V call is TRBV19, the J call TRBJ2-1, with D perhaps matching TRBD1 or TRBD2 (9 bases each). CDR3 length: 17 residues. Trimming removed 7 bases from V and 7 bases from J, with 26 bases in between. Germline values: CDR1 LNHDA, CDR2 SQIVND (reference sequence). Written as DNA, the CDR3 is TGTGCCAGTATGACAGGGGGGCTAGCGGGACGTAGTAATGAGCAGTTCTTC. This codes for CASMTGGLAGRSNEQFF.

The chain has TRBV6-5 and TRBJ2-3, with D unclear. The CDR3 runs to 14 residues. Trimming cost V 4 bases and J 1 base, with 9 bases left between them. Germline CDR1 is MNHEY and CDR2 is SVGAGI. The CDR3 reads CASSFGAGTDTQYF. CDR3 bases: TGTGCCAGCAGTTTCGGAGCCGGCACAGATACGCAGTATTTT.

The chain couples TRBV28 to TRBJ2-7; perhaps TRBD1 as D (6 bases). This CDR3 has 16 amino acids. V was shortened by 3 bases and J by 4 bases, with 19 bases between the two germline ends. CDR1 MDHEN and CDR2 SYDVKM come from the germline V gene. CDR3 coding DNA: TGTGCCAGCAGTTTCTTTCTGGCAGGGGCGAGGTACGAGCAGTACTTC. It yields the protein CASSFFLAGARYEQYF.

V gene TRBV2 combines with J gene TRBJ2-2; TRBD2 aligns across 7 bases. Trimming at V came to 7 bases and at J to 6 bases, leaving 8 bases not matched to a gene. The CDR3 length is 14 residues. Germline V gene data show CDR1 as SNHLY and CDR2 as FYNNEI. CDR3 sequence (DNA): TGTGCCAGCAACGCGGGAGTTAGCGCCGGGGAGCTGTTTTTT. Its protein is CASNAGVSAGELFF.

The chain uses TRBV12-3 or TRBV12-4 and TRBJ1-4, with TRBD1 as a possible D gene (6 bases). CDR3 length: 11 amino acids. Trimming pared 2 bases from V and 15 bases from J, leaving 10 bases between. CDR3 loop: CASSLNRAVFF. The DNA for the CDR3 is TGTGCCAGCAGTTTAAACAGGGCGGTGTTTTTT.

The chain links TRBV27 to TRBJ2-1; 7 bases align to TRBD1. J was trimmed by 12 bases and V by 4 bases; bases with no gene match: 9. The CDR3 loop spans 13 amino acids. From germline, CDR1 is MNHEY and CDR2 SMNVEV (reference sequence). The CDR3 region has the DNA TGTGCCAGCAGTTGGGAGACAGGGCTCAGGCAGTTCTTC. It is translated as CASSWETGLRQFF.

The V and J genes are TRBV19 and TRBJ2-7; TRBD1 agrees at 7 bases. This CDR3 contains 15 residues. The J segment lost 0 bases and the V segment lost 4 bases, leaving 6 bases of the junction unmatched. Germline CDR1 and CDR2: LNHDA and SQIVND (reference sequence). CDR3 sequence (DNA): TGTGCCAGTAGTAGTGTTCAGGGGGTCTCCTACGAGCAGTACTTC. It codes for CASSSVQGVSYEQYF.

The chain is built from TRBV27 and TRBJ2-1; D might be TRBD1 (5 bases). Trimming took off 6 bases at V and 8 bases at J, with 17 bases between the two ends. Per germline, CDR1 MNHEY and CDR2 SMNVEV (reference sequence). There are 14 residues in the CDR3. The CDR3 protein is CASRIGSGSYEQFF. In DNA, the CDR3 is TGTGCCAGCAGAATCGGTTCAGGGTCATATGAGCAGTTCTTC.

This chain joins TRBV27 and TRBJ2-1, with D tentatively TRBD1 (6 bases). This CDR3 region has 13 residues. V gave up 6 bases and J gave up 7 bases, with 13 bases separating them. The V gene's germline CDR1 is MNHEY and CDR2 SMNVEV (reference sequence). CDR3 sequence reads: CASSRTRGNEQFF. The CDR3 DNA sequence: TGTGCCAGCAGCCGGACGAGGGGGAATGAGCAGTTCTTC.

A single count supports this clone. The J gene is TRBJ2-7, the V gene TRBV30; 8 nucleotides line up with TRBD2. Trimming at V came to 7 bases and at J to 0 bases, leaving 2 bases not matched to a gene. The CDR3 runs 12 residues. CDR1 is GTSNPN and CDR2 is SVGIG in the germline V gene (reference sequence). The CDR3 DNA sequence: TGTGCCTCTACTAGCGGCTCCTACGAGCAGTACTTC. It translates to CASTSGSYEQYF. The whole variable domain, filled in from reference TRBV30 and TRBJ2-7, reads SQTIHQWPATLVQPVGSPLSLECTVEGTSNPNLYWYRQAAGRGLQLLFYSVGIGQISSEVPQNLSASRPQDRQFILSSKKLLLSDSGFYLCASTSGSYEQYFGPGTRLTVT.

The chain links TRBV24-1 to TRBJ2-1; 8 bases agree with TRBD1. With 3 bases clipped from V and 0 bases from J, the junction kept 9 bases outside the gene matches. The CDR3 is 18 residues long. Germline CDR1 KGHDR, CDR2 SFDVKD. The CDR3 bases are TGTGCCACCAGTGATGTCTTCTCCGGGACAGGCTCCTACAATGAGCAGTTCTTC. It translates to CATSDVFSGTGSYNEQFF.

The chain is built from TRBV18 and TRBJ1-4, with 9 bases matching TRBD1. The V gene end was trimmed by 3 bases and the J gene end by 9 bases; junction bases not matched to a gene: 5. This CDR3 is 14 amino acids long. The germline V gene encodes CDR1 KGHSH and CDR2 LQKENI. In nucleotides, the CDR3 is TGTGCCAGCTCACCCGAGGGACAGGGTAAAAAACTGTTTTTT. Translating it yields CASSPEGQGKKLFF.